The 15 T cell receptor beta chains below all came from one sample that was sequenced in a study of blood T cell repertoires in COVID-19. This table comes from immunoSEQ multiplex PCR, and its TCRdb copy is limited to in-frame clones, with some not included. The table lists under 200,000 clones, roughly nine tenths of them singletons. The specimen sequenced was peripheral blood. The receptors were gathered from a man aged 18 to 29 with acute or convalescent COVID-19.

The chain couples TRBV19 to TRBJ1-1, with D unresolved. The CDR3 covers 15 residues. The germline V and J ends were trimmed by 7 bases and 1 base, with 16 bases remaining between them. Germline assignment: CDR1 LNHDA and CDR2 SQIVND (reference sequence). CDR3 sequence reads: CASTLHTTSNTEAFF. The CDR3 bases are TGTGCCAGTACGCTTCACACGACTTCGAACACTGAAGCTTTCTTT. Full variable domain (rest looked up from reference TRBV19 and TRBJ1-1): DGGITQSPKYLFRKEGQNVTLSCEQNLNHDAMYWYRQDPGQGLRLIYYSQIVNDFQKGDIAEGYSVSREKKESFPLTVTSAQKNPTAFYLCASTLHTTSNTEAFFGQGTRLTVV.

This clone has a single count. The chain employs TRBV5-5 and TRBJ1-2; D unresolved. Looked up from germline, CDR1 is SGHKS and CDR2 is YYEKEE (reference sequence). The V gene lost 0 bases and the J gene lost 2 bases, with 8 bases spanning the gap. The CDR3 loop spans 14 amino acids. CDR3 coding DNA: TGTGCCAGCAGCTTGGGCACGGTCAACTATGGCTACACCTTC. This codes for CASSLGTVNYGYTF.

This clone was seen just once. The chain employs TRBV4-1 and TRBJ1-6; tentative D call: TRBD1 (6 bases). CDR1 is MGHRA, CDR2 YSYEKL, per germline. This CDR3 has 16 amino acids. The V end was cut by 1 base, the J end by 5 bases, with 12 bases between. The CDR3 sequence is CASSQAGQKDNSPLHF. CDR3 nucleotide sequence: TGCGCCAGCAGCCAAGCTGGACAGAAAGATAATTCACCCCTCCACTTT.

The genes are TRBV19 and TRBJ1-6; TRBD1 matches at 8 bases. The CDR3 length is 18 residues. Germline V CDR1 and CDR2: LNHDA, SQIVND (reference sequence). The junction had 17 bases not matched to a gene; V was cut back by 4 bases and J by 9 bases. The CDR3 nucleotides read TGTGCCAGTAGTACGGCAGGACAGGGATCGGCTGCGACTTCACCCCTCCACTTT. It yields the protein CASSTAGQGSAATSPLHF.

V is TRBV12-5 and J is TRBJ2-1; no reliable D call. Germline CDR1 is LGHNT and CDR2 is FRNRAP. The V end lost 2 bases, the J end lost 6 bases, and 5 bases lay between the germline ends. The CDR3 extends over 12 amino acids. The CDR3 DNA is TGTGCTAGTGGTTTGTTGCGCAATGAGCAGTTCTTC. Translated, it gives CASGLLRNEQFF.

The chain combines TRBV29-1 with TRBJ2-2, with TRBD2 matching 9 bases. With 4 bases clipped from V and 6 bases from J, the junction kept 3 bases outside the gene matches. The CDR3 has 13 amino acids. CDR1 and CDR2 from the germline V gene are SQVTM and ANQGSEA. The CDR3 DNA sequence: TGCAGCGTTGGACAGCGGGGGGCCGGGGAGCTGTTTTTT. Its translation: CSVGQRGAGELFF.

The chain has TRBV6-4 and TRBJ1-2; tentative D call: TRBD1 (6 bases). V lost 0 bases and J lost 5, with 13 bases in between. The CDR3 spans 15 residues. Germline CDR1 and CDR2: MRHNA and SNTAGT. CDR3 region: CASSDSAGGGYGYTF. CDR3 bases: TGTGCCAGCAGTGACTCGGCGGGGGGCGGGTATGGCTACACCTTC.

The chain joins TRBV28 to TRBJ2-2, with 10 bases lining up with TRBD2. The J segment lost 3 bases and the V segment lost 5 bases, leaving 3 bases of the junction unmatched. This CDR3 has 15 residues. The germline V gene has CDR1 MDHEN and CDR2 SYDVKM. This CDR3 reads CASSSGGADTGELFF. The CDR3 DNA follows: TGTGCCAGCAGTAGCGGGGGGGCCGACACCGGGGAGCTGTTTTTT.

There are a few counts of this clone. The genes are TRBV20-1 and TRBJ1-1, with D uncertain. The CDR3 has 11 residues. The V end lost 0 bases, the J end lost 6 bases, and 5 bases lay between the germline ends. Germline CDR1 DFQATT, CDR2 SNEGSKA (reference sequence). CDR3 DNA sequence: TGCAGTGCTAGAGATCCTCCTGAAGCTTTCTTT. It specifies CSARDPPEAFF.

This chain uses TRBV6-1 with TRBJ1-5; D is possibly TRBD1 (6 bases). Germline V gives CDR1 MNHNS, CDR2 SASEGT. Trimming shortened V by 2 bases and J by 3 bases, and 14 bases separated the two germline ends. This CDR3 is built from 16 residues. Here the CDR3 reads CASSEFGRGNNQPQHF. The CDR3, as DNA: TGTGCCAGCAGTGAATTTGGCAGGGGAAACAATCAGCCCCAGCATTTT.

This clone was detected only a few times. The chain links TRBV19 to TRBJ1-1, with 7 bases lining up with TRBD1. CDR1 is LNHDA and CDR2 is SQIVND in the germline V gene (reference sequence). V trimming: 4 bases; J trimming: 2 bases; junction bases outside the gene matches: 4. The CDR3 loop spans 14 amino acids. The CDR3 here is CASSRTGTNTEAFF. CDR3 coding DNA: TGTGCCAGTAGTAGGACAGGAACTAACACTGAAGCTTTCTTT.

The rearrangement joins TRBV5-1 to TRBJ1-3; tentatively, D is TRBD1 (5 bases). The V end lost 0 bases, the J end lost 0 bases, and 22 bases lay between the germline ends. The CDR3 length is 20 residues. Per the germline V gene, CDR1 is SGHRS and CDR2 is YFSETQ. In DNA, the CDR3 is TGCGCCAGCAGCTTGGGAGGAGTTCTTGGAGGGACCACCTCTGGAAACACCATATATTTT. It encodes CASSLGGVLGGTTSGNTIYF. The full variable domain, in which reference TRBV5-1 and TRBJ1-3 provide the parts outside the CDR3, is KAGVTQTPRYLIKTRGQQVTLSCSPISGHRSVSWYQQTPGQGLQFLFEYFSETQRNKGNFPGRFSGRQFSNSRSEMNVSTLELGDSALYLCASSLGGVLGGTTSGNTIYFGEGSWLTVV.

The rearrangement links TRBV7-8 to TRBJ1-2; tentative D call: TRBD1 (6 bases). The CDR3 has 15 amino acids. The germline V gene encodes CDR1 SGHVS and CDR2 FQNEAQ. V was shortened by 1 base and J by 2 bases, with 11 bases between the two germline ends. Here the CDR3 DNA reads TGTGCCAGCAGCTTAGGCGGACAGTACAACTATGGCTACACCTTC. Translating gives CASSLGGQYNYGYTF.

The chain joins TRBV7-2 to TRBJ2-4; TRBD1 aligns across 7 bases. V shed 5 bases and J 4 bases; nucleotides not matched to a gene: 5. The germline V gene has CDR1 SGHTA and CDR2 FQGNSA. There are 14 residues in the CDR3. As DNA, the CDR3 is TGTGCCAGCAGCCCCGGGACAGCTAAAAACATTCAGTACTTC. It translates to CASSPGTAKNIQYF.

This chain joins TRBV3-1 (or the pseudogene TRBV3-2) and TRBJ2-7; 10 bases align to TRBD1. The germline V gene has CDR1 LGHDT and CDR2 YNNKEL (reference sequence). This CDR3 is 16 amino acids long. With V trimmed by 2 bases and J by 3 bases, 7 bases remained unmatched. The CDR3 nucleotides are TGTGCCAGCAGCCAACTGGGACAGGGGCGAAACTACGAGCAGTACGTC. It translates to CASSQLGQGRNYEQYV.